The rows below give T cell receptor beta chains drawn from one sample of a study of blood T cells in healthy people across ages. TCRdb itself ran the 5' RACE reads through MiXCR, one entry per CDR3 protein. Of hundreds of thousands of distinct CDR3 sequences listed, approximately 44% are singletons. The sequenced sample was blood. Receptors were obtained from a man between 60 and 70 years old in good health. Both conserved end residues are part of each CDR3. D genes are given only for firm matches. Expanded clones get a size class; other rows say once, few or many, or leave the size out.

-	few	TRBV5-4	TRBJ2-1	TGTGCCAGCAGTAATGGCTTTGGCGGCGGATCCCCTCGGAATGAGCAGTTCTTC	CASSNGFGGGSPRNEQFF
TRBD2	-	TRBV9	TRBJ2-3	TGTGCCAGCAGCCCCCGGACTAGCGGGGGAAGCACAGATACGCAGTATTTT	CASSPRTSGGSTDTQYF
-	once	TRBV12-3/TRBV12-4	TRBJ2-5	TGTGCCAGCACCGAAGGGAATAGCGCGGAGACCCAGTACTTC	CASTEGNSAETQYF
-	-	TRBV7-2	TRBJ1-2	TGTGCCAGCAGCCTCCAACCCGGGGGTTGGTATGGCTACACCTTC	CASSLQPGGWYGYTF
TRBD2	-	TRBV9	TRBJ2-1	TGTGCCAGCAGCGTAGCCGGCGGGGGGGCTAACTCCTACAATGAGCAGTTCTTC	CASSVAGGGANSYNEQFF
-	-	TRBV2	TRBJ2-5	TGTGCCAGCAAGTGGGAGTCCGGGACCCAGTACTTC	CASKWESGTQYF
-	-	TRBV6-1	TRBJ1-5	TGTGCCAGCAGTGTTGGGACAACTAGCAATCAGCCCCAGCATTTT	CASSVGTTSNQPQHF
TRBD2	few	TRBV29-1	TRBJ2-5	TGCAGCCTACTCGGGGCTAGCGGGGGGCAGACCCAGTACTTC	CSLLGASGGQTQYF
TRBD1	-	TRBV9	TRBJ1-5	TGTGCCAGCAGCATAGATGGTCAGGGGGATCAGCCCCAGCATTTT	CASSIDGQGDQPQHF
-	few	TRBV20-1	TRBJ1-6	TGCAGTGCTAGACCCGGCGGGCAGGGTGGTAATTCACCCCTCCACTTT	CSARPGGQGGNSPLHF
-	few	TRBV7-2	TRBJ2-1	TGTGCCAGCAGCTTAACGATCCCTGGCTACAATGAGCAGTTCTTC	CASSLTIPGYNEQFF
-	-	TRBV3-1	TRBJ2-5	TGTGCCAGCAGCGCGGGGGCACAGTACTTC	CASSAGAQYF
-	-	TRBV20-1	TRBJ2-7	TGCAGTGCGTTCTCATTAGGGGTTCCCTCCTACGAGCAGTACTTC	CSAFSLGVPSYEQYF
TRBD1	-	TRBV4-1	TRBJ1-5	TGCGCCAGCAGCCAACAGACAGGGGGCTGGAATCAGCCCCAGCATTTT	CASSQQTGGWNQPQHF
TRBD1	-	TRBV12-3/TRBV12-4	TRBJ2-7	TGTGCCAGCAGTTTAGGGGGGACAGGGGGCAACGAGCAGTACTTC	CASSLGGTGGNEQYF
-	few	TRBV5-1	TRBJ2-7	TGCGCCAGCAGCTTGGACCTCCCTACAAGATACGAGCAGTACTTC	CASSLDLPTRYEQYF
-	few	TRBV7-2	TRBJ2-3	TGTGCCAGCAGCTTCGGGGTTAGGGAGTATTTT	CASSFGVREYF
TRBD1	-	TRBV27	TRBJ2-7	TGTGCCAGCAGTTCCCTAGGGGGACAGAGCTCCTACGAGCAGTACTTC	CASSSLGGQSSYEQYF
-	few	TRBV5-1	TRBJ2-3	TGCGCCAGCAGCTTGGACAGGGTAGCAGATACGCAGTATTTT	CASSLDRVADTQYF
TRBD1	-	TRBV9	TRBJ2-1	TGTGCCAGCAGCGAGCGGGACAGGGACTACAATGAGCAGTTCTTC	CASSERDRDYNEQFF
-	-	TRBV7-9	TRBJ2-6	TGTGCCAGCAGCTCGCCGACAGGCAAGTCTGGGGCCAACGTCCTGACTTTC	CASSSPTGKSGANVLTF
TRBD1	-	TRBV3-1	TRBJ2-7	TGTGCCAGCAGCCGCCGGGACAGCCCCTACGAGCAGTACTTC	CASSRRDSPYEQYF
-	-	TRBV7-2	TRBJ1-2	TGTGCCAGCAGTCAAAATCACGGGACGCCAAAGGGTGGCTACACCTTC	CASSQNHGTPKGGYTF
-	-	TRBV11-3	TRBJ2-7	TGTGCCAGCAGCCGGGGGTTGATCTCCTGCGAGCAGTACTTC	CASSRGLISCEQYF
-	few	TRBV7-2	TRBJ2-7	TGTGCCAGCAGCTTAGGCATGACAGAACGAGCGTACTTC	CASSLGMTERAYF
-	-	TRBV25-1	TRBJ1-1	TGTGCCAGCAGTGATCGGCCAGGGGAGAACACTGAAGCTTTCTTT	CASSDRPGENTEAFF
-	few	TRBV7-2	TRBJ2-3	TGTGCCAGCAGCAAACTTCGGCTAGCCGGTGATACGCAGTATTTT	CASSKLRLAGDTQYF
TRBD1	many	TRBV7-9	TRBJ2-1	TGTGCCAGCAGCGCCCGGGACAGGGTCAACAATGAGCAGTTCTTC	CASSARDRVNNEQFF
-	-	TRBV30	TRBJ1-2	TGTGCCTGGAGTGTAGGCAGTAACTATGGCTACACCTTC	CAWSVGSNYGYTF
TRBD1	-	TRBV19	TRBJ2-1	TGTGCCAGTAGTATCAGGCGACAGGGTAGCTCCTACAATGAGCAGTTCTTC	CASSIRRQGSSYNEQFF
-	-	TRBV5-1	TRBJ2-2	TGCGCCAGCAGCTTGTGGGTTGGGCAGATGAACACCGGGGAGCTGTTTTTT	CASSLWVGQMNTGELFF
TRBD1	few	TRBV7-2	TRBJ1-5	TGTGCCAGCAGCCACCTTAGGACAGGGGTAAATCAGCCCCAGCATTTT	CASSHLRTGVNQPQHF
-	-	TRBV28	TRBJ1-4	TGTGCCAGCAGTTATAGGGGGGGCACAACCACCCGGGAAAAACTGTTTTTT	CASSYRGGTTTREKLFF
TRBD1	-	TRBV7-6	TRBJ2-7	TGTGCCAGCAGCCCCGGGACAGGGTACCACGAGCAGTACTTC	CASSPGTGYHEQYF
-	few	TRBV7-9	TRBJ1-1	TGTGCCAGCAGCTACCCGTCGGGGAACACTGAAGCTTTCTTT	CASSYPSGNTEAFF
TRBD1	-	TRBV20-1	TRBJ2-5	TGCAGTGCTAGATGGGGCAGGGGGTCGAAAGAGACCCAGTACTTC	CSARWGRGSKETQYF
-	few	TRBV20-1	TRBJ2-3	TGCAGTGCTAGAGAGGAAGGGCGACCATTTGATTCGCAGTATTTT	CSAREEGRPFDSQYF
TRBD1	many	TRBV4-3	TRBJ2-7	TGCGCCAGCAGCCGCACTGGGGCGGGACAGGCGTCCTACGAGCAGTACTTC	CASSRTGAGQASYEQYF
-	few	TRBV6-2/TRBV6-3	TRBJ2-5	TGTGCCAGCCACCAGTGGGGGATTGTAGGAAAAGAGACCCAGTACTTC	CASHQWGIVGKETQYF
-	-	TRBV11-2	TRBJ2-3	TGTGCCAGCAGCCGTGGGGTGGTAGATACGCAGTATTTT	CASSRGVVDTQYF
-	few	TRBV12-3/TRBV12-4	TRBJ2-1	TGTGCCAGCAGACAGGGACCGTTGAGCTCCTACAATGAGCAGTTCTTC	CASRQGPLSSYNEQFF
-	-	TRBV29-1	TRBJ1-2	TGCAGCGTTGCCAGGACAGACTATGGCTACACCTTC	CSVARTDYGYTF
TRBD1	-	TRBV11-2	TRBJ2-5	TGTGCCAGCAGCCTTCCCCGAATGATCCGGGACAGGGGGATTTCCAGGGAGACCCAGTACTTC	CASSLPRMIRDRGISRETQYF
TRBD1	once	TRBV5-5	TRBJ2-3	TGTGCCAGCAGCCCACAGGGGGCACCGTGGGATACGCAGTATTTT	CASSPQGAPWDTQYF
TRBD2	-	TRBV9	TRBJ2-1	TGTGCCAGCAGCGTAGGGGGACTAGCGGGGGACAATGAGCAGTTCTTC	CASSVGGLAGDNEQFF
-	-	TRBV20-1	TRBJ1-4	TGCAGTGCTAGAGCCTCCGGGACGGCTAATGAAAAACTGTTTTTT	CSARASGTANEKLFF
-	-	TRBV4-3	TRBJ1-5	TGCGCCAGCAGCCAAGATCTCGGGCGCAATCAGCCCCAGCATTTT	CASSQDLGRNQPQHF
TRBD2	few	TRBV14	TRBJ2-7	TGTGCCAGCAGCCAAGATAAAGCGGGGGGGCCCCACGAGCAGTACTTC	CASSQDKAGGPHEQYF
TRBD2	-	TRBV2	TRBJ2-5	TGTGCCGGCAGTGATACGGGGGGGCCTCGGGAGACCCAGTACTTC	CAGSDTGGPRETQYF
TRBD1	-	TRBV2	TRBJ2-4	TGTGCCAGCAGTTCGGACAGGGGGCGAGCAAACATTCAGTACTTC	CASSSDRGRANIQYF
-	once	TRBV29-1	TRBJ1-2	TGCAGCGTTCCTGAAACCGGGACACACAACTATGGCTACACCTTC	CSVPETGTHNYGYTF